The 18 T cell receptor beta chains below were found in one sample sequenced in a study of chemoradiotherapy in HPV16-positive cancers. The assay was immunoSEQ multiplex PCR, and TCRdb's table has in-frame clones only and misses some. The data contain approximately 7,000 clones, around 90% of them singletons. Sample: tumor tissue, taken from a patient who underwent chemoradiotherapy. These receptors originate from a human donor with HPV-associated anogenital cancer.

This clone was counted once. The CDR3 reads CASSVDGNGYNEQFF. CDR3 bases: TGTGCCAGCAGCGTAGACGGGAATGGTTACAATGAGCAGTTCTTC. The rearrangement uses TRBV9 and TRBJ2-1, with D tentatively TRBD2 (5 bases). In germline, CDR1 is SGDLS, CDR2 YYNGEE. CDR3 length: 15 amino acids. Trimming stripped 0 bases from V and 4 bases from J, with 11 bases between.

The chain has TRBV9 and TRBJ2-7; perhaps TRBD2 as D (7 bases). V was shortened by 2 bases and J by 7 bases, with 22 bases between the two germline ends. Germline lookup yields CDR1 SGDLS and CDR2 YYNGEE. The CDR3 is 16 amino acids. The CDR3 DNA reads as TGTGCCAGCAGCGTCTCCGCGTTCGGGGGGCTGGGGGAGCAGTACTTC. This sequence encodes CASSVSAFGGLGEQYF.

The V gene is TRBV7-9, the J gene TRBJ2-2; D uncertain. The CDR3 covers 13 residues. V gave up 7 bases and J gave up 4 bases, with 10 bases separating them. CDR1 and CDR2 from the germline V gene are SEHNR and FQNEAQ (reference sequence). In DNA form, the CDR3 reads TGTGCCAGCACCTACACTGTCACCGGGGAGCTGTTTTTT. Protein: CASTYTVTGELFF.

A single count supports this clone. This chain connects TRBV30 to TRBJ1-6, with D maybe TRBD1 (6 bases). The germline V and J ends were trimmed by 7 bases and 9 bases, with 19 bases remaining between them. CDR3 size: 14 residues. In germline, CDR1 is GTSNPN, CDR2 SVGIG (reference sequence). DNA of the CDR3: TGTGCCTTCAATCGACAAGAGGACAGTTCACCCCTCCACTTT. This translates into CAFNRQEDSSPLHF. The full variable domain, rest sourced from reference TRBV30 and TRBJ1-6, is SQTIHQWPATLVQPVGSPLSLECTVEGTSNPNLYWYRQAAGRGLQLLFYSVGIGQISSEVPQNLSASRPQDRQFILSSKKLLLSDSGFYLCAFNRQEDSSPLHFGNGTRLTVT.

The gene calls are TRBV4-1 and TRBJ2-4; D is perhaps TRBD2 (5 bases). The CDR3 is 18 amino acids. Germline values: CDR1 MGHRA, CDR2 YSYEKL. Trimming removed 0 bases from V and 5 bases from J, with 20 bases in between. The CDR3 reads CASSQDGRRGSRQNIQYF. The CDR3 DNA follows: TGCGCCAGCAGCCAAGATGGTCGCAGAGGGAGCAGGCAAAACATTCAGTACTTC.

The chain is built from TRBV7-9 and TRBJ1-1, with TRBD1 matching 8 bases. CDR3 length: 13 residues. V trimming: 5 bases; J trimming: 8 bases; junction bases outside the gene matches: 7. The germline CDR1 and CDR2 sequences are SEHNR and FQNEAQ (reference sequence). CDR3 loop: CASSLRTGPEAFF. The CDR3 DNA reads as TGTGCCAGCAGCCTCAGGACAGGGCCCGAAGCTTTCTTT.

This chain joins TRBV21-1 and TRBJ1-5. TRBV21-1 is assigned pseudogene status. CDR3 size: 14 residues. The DNA of the CDR3 is TGTGCCAGCAGGGAGGGGACTGACAATCAGCCCCAGCATTTT. Translating it yields CASREGTDNQPQHF.

V and J are TRBV13 and TRBJ1-2, with D maybe TRBD1 (6 bases). CDR1 is PRHDT, CDR2 FYEKMQ, per germline (reference sequence). Trimming pared 5 bases from V and 4 bases from J, leaving 17 bases between. The CDR3 consists of 15 residues. Here the CDR3 reads CASSRPSQGGYGYTF. Here the CDR3 DNA reads TGTGCCAGCAGCCGCCCCTCACAGGGAGGCTATGGCTACACCTTC.

This chain connects TRBV30 to TRBJ2-7, with D possibly being TRBD2 (5 bases). V was clipped by 0 bases and J by 2 bases, with 11 bases between them. CDR1 GTSNPN and CDR2 SVGIG come from the germline V gene (reference sequence). CDR3 size: 14 residues. In DNA, the CDR3 is TGTGCCTGGAGTGTACAAGCGCGGGCCTACGAGCAGTACTTC. It encodes CAWSVQARAYEQYF.

This clone was seen a few times. The chain is built from TRBV5-6 and TRBJ2-7; TRBD1 is a possible D gene (5 bases). Germline V gene lookup returns CDR1 SGHDT and CDR2 YYEEEE. V lost 0 bases, J lost 6 bases, and 7 bases lay in between. This CDR3 spans 12 amino acids. The CDR3 region has the DNA TGTGCCAGCAGCTTGGGAAGGGGCGAGCAGTACTTC. Protein product: CASSLGRGEQYF.

The DNA for the CDR3 is TGTGCCACCAGCAGAGATGTGGGGGCCCCAGGTGGCTACACCTTC. As protein: CATSRDVGAPGGYTF. This chain joins TRBV15 and TRBJ1-2; weak D call: TRBD1 (6 bases). Germline CDR1 is LNHNV and CDR2 is YYDKDF (reference sequence). There are 15 residues in the CDR3. V was pared by 0 bases and J by 7 bases, with 15 bases between. Full variable domain (missing parts from reference TRBV15 and TRBJ1-2): DAMVIQNPRYQVTQFGKPVTLSCSQTLNHNVMYWYQQKSSQAPKLLFHYYDKDFNNEADTPDNFQSRRPNTSFCFLDIRSPGLGDTAMYLCATSRDVGAPGGYTFGSGTRLTVV.

The table lists this clone with a few counts. J is TRBJ1-1 and V is TRBV6-5; D unclear. The CDR3 loop spans 15 amino acids. Germline V lookup: CDR1 MNHEY, CDR2 SVGAGI. Trimming removed 5 bases at V and 1 base at J, with 14 bases between. The CDR3 DNA reads TGTGCCAGCAGTCGACCACAACACGCGAACACTGAAGCTTTCTTT. This sequence encodes CASSRPQHANTEAFF.

Points on this clone: Other DNA sequences in the sample encode the same CDR3. The chain carries TRBV4-2 and TRBJ2-7; D tentatively reads TRBD1 or TRBD2 (5 bases each). CDR1 and CDR2 from the germline V gene are LGHNA and YNFKEQ. CDR3 length equals 13 residues. Between the trimmed V and J ends, which lost 1 base and 4 bases, there was a span of 8 bases. CDR3 nucleotide sequence: TGTGCCAGCAGCCAAGTCGGGGCTTACGAGCAGTACTTC. It translates to CASSQVGAYEQYF.

This chain connects TRBV19 to TRBJ2-7; TRBD2 aligns across 10 bases. Trimming removed 5 bases from V and 5 bases from J; junction bases left unmatched: 9. CDR3 size: 15 residues. Germline CDR1 and CDR2: LNHDA and SQIVND (reference sequence). The CDR3 DNA reads as TGTGCCAGTAGTTTCTCTAGCGGGAGTCAACACGAGCAGTACTTC. Translation: CASSFSSGSQHEQYF.

This rearrangement joins TRBV14 to TRBJ2-5; D unresolved. Trimming left V 1 base short and J 4 bases short, with 7 bases between. From germline, CDR1 is SGHDN and CDR2 FVKESK. The CDR3 consists of 13 residues. CDR3 coding DNA: TGTGCCAGCAGCCAAGCGAGGACAGAGACCCAGTACTTC. Translated: CASSQARTETQYF.

The V gene is TRBV7-8, the J gene TRBJ2-3; 7 nucleotides match TRBD1. The CDR3 is made up of 15 amino acids. Germline CDR1 reads SGHVS; CDR2 reads FQNEAQ. With V trimmed by 5 bases and J by 1 base, 6 bases remained unmatched. CDR3 in amino acids: CASSPGTVGTDTQYF. CDR3 bases: TGTGCCAGCAGCCCGGGGACAGTGGGCACAGATACGCAGTATTTT.

V is TRBV6-5 and J is TRBJ2-7; weak D call: TRBD2 (6 bases). The V and J ends lost 5 bases and 6 bases respectively, with 20 bases between them. The CDR3 is 15 amino acids. CDR1 is MNHEY and CDR2 is SVGAGI in the germline V gene. The CDR3 DNA is TGTGCCAGCAGTCCGGCCCCCACGGAGGGGTCCGAGCAGTACTTC. Translation: CASSPAPTEGSEQYF.

A single count supports this clone. The V call is TRBV5-1, the J call TRBJ2-7; weak D call: TRBD1 (7 bases). The CDR3 covers 15 residues. Trimming removed 5 bases at V and 0 bases at J, with 15 bases between. Germline CDR1 SGHRS, CDR2 YFSETQ. CDR3 in DNA: TGCGCCAGCAGTATAACGCGGGACAGCTCCTACGAGCAGTACTTC. Translated: CASSITRDSSYEQYF.